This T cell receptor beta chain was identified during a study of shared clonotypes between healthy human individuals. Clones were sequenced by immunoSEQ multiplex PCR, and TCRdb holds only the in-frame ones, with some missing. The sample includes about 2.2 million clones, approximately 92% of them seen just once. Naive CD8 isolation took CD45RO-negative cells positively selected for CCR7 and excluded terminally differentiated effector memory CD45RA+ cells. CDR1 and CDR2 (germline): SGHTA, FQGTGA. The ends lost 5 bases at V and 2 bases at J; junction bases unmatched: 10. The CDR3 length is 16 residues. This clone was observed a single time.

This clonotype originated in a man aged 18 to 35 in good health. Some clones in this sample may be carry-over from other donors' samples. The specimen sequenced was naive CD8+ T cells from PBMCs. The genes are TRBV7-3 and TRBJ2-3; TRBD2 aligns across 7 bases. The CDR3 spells CASSQTPAGDTDTQYF. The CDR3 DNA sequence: TGTGCCAGCAGCCAGACCCCTGCGGGAGACACAGATACGCAGTATTTT.